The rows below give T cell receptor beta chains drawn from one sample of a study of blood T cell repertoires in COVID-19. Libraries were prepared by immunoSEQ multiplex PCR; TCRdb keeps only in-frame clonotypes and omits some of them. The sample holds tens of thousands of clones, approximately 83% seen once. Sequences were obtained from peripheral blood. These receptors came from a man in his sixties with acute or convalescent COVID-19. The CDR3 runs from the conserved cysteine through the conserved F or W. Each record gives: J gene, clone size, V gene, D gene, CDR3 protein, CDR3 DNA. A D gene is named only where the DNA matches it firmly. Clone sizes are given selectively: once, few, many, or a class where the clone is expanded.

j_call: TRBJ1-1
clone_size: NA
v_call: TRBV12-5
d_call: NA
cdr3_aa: CASGIQGNTEAFF
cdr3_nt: TGTGCTAGTGGTATACAGGGTAACACTGAAGCTTTCTTT

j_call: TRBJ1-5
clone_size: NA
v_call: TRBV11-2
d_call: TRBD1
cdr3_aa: CASSSGRDRGQPQHF
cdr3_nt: TGTGCCAGCAGCTCCGGACGTGACAGGGGACAGCCCCAGCATTTT

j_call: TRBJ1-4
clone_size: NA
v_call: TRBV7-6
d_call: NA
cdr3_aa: CASSSPGATNEKLFF
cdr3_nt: TGTGCCAGCAGCTCCCCAGGTGCAACTAATGAAAAACTGTTTTTT

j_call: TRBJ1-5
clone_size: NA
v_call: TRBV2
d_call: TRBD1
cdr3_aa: CASLDREGSQPQHF
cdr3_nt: TGTGCCAGCCTCGACAGGGAAGGGAGTCAGCCCCAGCATTTT

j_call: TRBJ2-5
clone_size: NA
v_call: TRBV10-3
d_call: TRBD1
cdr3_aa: CAISGGTAQETQYF
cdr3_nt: TGTGCCATCAGTGGTGGGACAGCTCAAGAGACCCAGTACTTC

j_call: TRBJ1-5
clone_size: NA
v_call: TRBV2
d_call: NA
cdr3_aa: CASSDRPNQPQHF
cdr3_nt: TGTGCCAGTTCTGACAGACCCAATCAGCCCCAGCATTTT

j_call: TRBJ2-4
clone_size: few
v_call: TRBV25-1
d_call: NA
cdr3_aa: CASSPFAIAKNIQYF
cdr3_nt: TGTGCCAGCAGTCCTTTCGCTATAGCCAAAAACATTCAGTACTTC

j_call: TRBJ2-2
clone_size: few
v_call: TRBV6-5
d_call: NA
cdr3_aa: CASSYGGEGELFF
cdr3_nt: TGTGCCAGCAGTTACGGGGGCGAGGGGGAGCTGTTTTTT

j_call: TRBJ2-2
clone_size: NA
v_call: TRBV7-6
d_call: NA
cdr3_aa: CASSFFGSGTGELFF
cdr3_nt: TGTGCCAGCAGCTTCTTCGGATCGGGAACCGGGGAGCTGTTTTTT

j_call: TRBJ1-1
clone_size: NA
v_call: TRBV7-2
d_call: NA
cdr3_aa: CASSLLPGSTEAFF
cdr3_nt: TGTGCCAGCAGCTTACTCCCGGGGTCCACTGAAGCTTTCTTT

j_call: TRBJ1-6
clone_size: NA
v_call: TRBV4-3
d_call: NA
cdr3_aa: CASSQDLVGGSPLHF
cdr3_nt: TGCGCCAGCAGCCAAGATCTGGTTGGGGGGTCACCCCTCCACTTT

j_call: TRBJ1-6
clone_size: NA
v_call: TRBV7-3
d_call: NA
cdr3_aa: CASRSGPRGSPLHF
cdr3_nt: TGTGCCAGCAGATCCGGGCCGCGGGGCTCACCCCTCCACTTT

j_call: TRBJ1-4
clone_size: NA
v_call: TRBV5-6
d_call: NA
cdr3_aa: CASSFGDNRVTNEKLFF
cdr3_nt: TGTGCCAGCAGCTTCGGGGATAATAGGGTCACTAATGAAAAACTGTTTTTT

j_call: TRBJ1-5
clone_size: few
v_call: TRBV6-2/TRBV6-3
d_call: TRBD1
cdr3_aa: CASSPQGAGQPQHF
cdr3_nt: TGTGCCAGCAGTCCACAGGGGGCAGGTCAGCCCCAGCATTTT

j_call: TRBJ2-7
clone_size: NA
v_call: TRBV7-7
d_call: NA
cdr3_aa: CASSLDRGDEQYF
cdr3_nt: TGTGCCAGCAGCTTAGATCGCGGGGACGAGCAGTACTTC

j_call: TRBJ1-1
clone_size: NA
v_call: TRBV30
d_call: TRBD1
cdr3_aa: CAWTYRDRGNTEAFF
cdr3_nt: TGTGCCTGGACTTACCGGGACAGGGGGAACACTGAAGCTTTCTTT